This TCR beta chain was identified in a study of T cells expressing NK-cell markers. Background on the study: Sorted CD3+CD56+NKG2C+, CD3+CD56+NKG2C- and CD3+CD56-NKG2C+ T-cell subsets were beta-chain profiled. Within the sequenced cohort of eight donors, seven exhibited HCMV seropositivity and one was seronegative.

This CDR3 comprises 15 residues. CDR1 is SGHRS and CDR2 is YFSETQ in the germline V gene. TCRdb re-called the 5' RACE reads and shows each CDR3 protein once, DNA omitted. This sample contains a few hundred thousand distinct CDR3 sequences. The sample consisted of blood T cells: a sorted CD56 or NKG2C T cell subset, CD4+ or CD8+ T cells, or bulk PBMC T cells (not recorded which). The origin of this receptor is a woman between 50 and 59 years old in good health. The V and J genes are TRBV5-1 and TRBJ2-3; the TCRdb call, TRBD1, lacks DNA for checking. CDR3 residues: CASSPGRGNTDTQYF.